This TCR beta chain was sequenced during a study of blood T cell repertoires in COVID-19. CDR1 and CDR2 (germline): SGHRS, YFSETQ. Trimming at V came to 8 bases and at J to 3 bases, leaving 4 bases not matched to a gene. The CDR3 sequence is 14 residues long. Clones were read by immunoSEQ multiplex PCR, and TCRdb kept only the in-frame ones, dropping some. The data show 70,000 to 85,000 clones, more than 65% seen once. V is TRBV5-1 and J is TRBJ2-3, with 12 bases aligning to TRBD2. Sequenced material: peripheral blood. The source is a man aged 80 or over with acute or convalescent COVID-19. CDR3 nucleotides: TGCGCCAGTACCGGACTAGCGGGGACAGATACGCAGTATTTT. Its translation is CASTGLAGTDTQYF. Using reference TRBV5-1 and TRBJ2-3 for the parts outside the CDR3, the full variable domain is KAGVTQTPRYLIKTRGQQVTLSCSPISGHRSVSWYQQTPGQGLQFLFEYFSETQRNKGNFPGRFSGRQFSNSRSEMNVSTLELGDSALYLCASTGLAGTDTQYFGPGTRLTVL.